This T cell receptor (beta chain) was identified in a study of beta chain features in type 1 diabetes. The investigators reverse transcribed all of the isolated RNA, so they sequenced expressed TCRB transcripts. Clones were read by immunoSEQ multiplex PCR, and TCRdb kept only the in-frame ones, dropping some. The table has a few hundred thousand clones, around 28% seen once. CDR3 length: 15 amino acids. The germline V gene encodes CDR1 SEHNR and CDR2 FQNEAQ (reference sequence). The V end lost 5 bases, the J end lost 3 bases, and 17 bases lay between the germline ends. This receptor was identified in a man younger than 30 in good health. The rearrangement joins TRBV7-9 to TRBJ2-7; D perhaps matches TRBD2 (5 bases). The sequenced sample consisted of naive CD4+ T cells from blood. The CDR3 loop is CASSPGPPRVYEQYF. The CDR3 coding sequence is TGTGCCAGCAGCCCGGGCCCCCCGAGGGTCTACGAGCAGTACTTC.